This TCR beta chain is from a study of beta chain features in type 1 diabetes. The V end lost 3 bases, the J end lost 9 bases, and 12 bases lay between the germline ends. Germline lookup yields CDR1 LNHDA and CDR2 SQIVND (reference sequence). CDR3 length equals 13 residues. Sequencing targeted expressed TCRB transcripts, as all isolated RNA had been reverse transcribed. Reads from naive, central memory and regulatory T cell samples averaged about 3.8 million. TCRdb keeps only in-frame clones here, not all; method: immunoSEQ multiplex PCR. The data hold hundreds of thousands of clones, with more than 12% observed a single time. As concerns this clone: Antigen unknown.

Overall study results and limits: At VDJ recombination sites, type 1 diabetes patients had fewer insertions and more deleted nucleotides. Moderate yet significant TCRB CDR3 shortening was seen in Type 1 diabetes patients in all four CD4+ subsets.

Central memory, naive, regulatory and stem cell-like memory CD4+ cells were sorted by CD45RO/CCR7/CD25/CD127/CD95/CD27. The gene calls are TRBV19 and TRBJ2-1, with D possibly being TRBD1 (7 bases). The receptor's source is a young man with type 1 diabetes. Sequenced material: naive CD4+ T cells from blood. The CDR3 is CASSMDRRGEQFF. Here the CDR3 DNA reads TGTGCCAGTAGTATGGACAGGCGGGGTGAGCAGTTCTTC.